A single sample gave rise to the 30 T cell receptor beta chains below, sequenced in a study of control samples from healthy donors and cancer patients. Libraries were prepared by immunoSEQ multiplex PCR; TCRdb keeps only in-frame clonotypes and omits some of them. Among just under 150,000 clones listed, 80% to 95% were seen once. Source material: blood. These receptor sequences come from a man aged 30-40 years in good health.

The chain couples TRBV5-1 to TRBJ2-3, with unresolved D. The CDR3 runs 15 residues. V was cut by 1 base and J by 0 bases, with 9 bases left in between. Germline V CDR1 and CDR2: SGHRS, YFSETQ. The CDR3 region has the DNA TGCGCCAGCAGCTTGATTTCTGAGAGCACAGATACGCAGTATTTT. This encodes CASSLISESTDTQYF.

This chain links TRBV7-9 with TRBJ2-1, with TRBD2 identical over 9 bases. The V gene's germline CDR1 is SEHNR and CDR2 FQNEAQ (reference sequence). CDR3 length: 15 amino acids. V shed 2 bases, J shed 9 bases, and the junction held 8 bases outside the gene matches. CDR3 sequence (DNA): TGTGCCAGCAGCTTAATGCGCGGGGGGGCCGCTGAGCAGTTCTTC. It encodes CASSLMRGGAAEQFF.

In DNA form, the CDR3 reads TGTGCCACCAGCTGGGGTGACAGAGACACTGAAGCTTTCTTT. Its protein product is CATSWGDRDTEAFF. The rearrangement links TRBV15 to TRBJ1-1; possible D gene TRBD1, 5 bases. The CDR3 length is 14 residues. Germline V gene lookup returns CDR1 LNHNV and CDR2 YYDKDF (reference sequence). V was shortened by 5 bases and J by 3 bases, with 13 bases between the two germline ends. The variable domain in full, with the rest retrieved from reference TRBV15 and TRBJ1-1, is DAMVIQNPRYQVTQFGKPVTLSCSQTLNHNVMYWYQQKSSQAPKLLFHYYDKDFNNEADTPDNFQSRRPNTSFCFLDIRSPGLGDTAMYLCATSWGDRDTEAFFGQGTRLTVV.

The gene calls are TRBV18 and TRBJ2-3, with 11 bases matching TRBD2. This CDR3 has 18 amino acids. Per the germline V gene, CDR1 is KGHSH and CDR2 is LQKENI. The J segment lost 0 bases and the V segment lost 1 base, leaving 6 bases of the junction unmatched. CDR3 bases: TGTGCCAGCTCACCACGTCCTAGCGGGGGGTCTAGCACAGATACGCAGTATTTT. Translating gives CASSPRPSGGSSTDTQYF.

This clone has only one observation. The V call is TRBV5-1, the J call TRBJ1-2; the D is unclear. The V end lost 0 bases, the J end lost 2 bases, and 8 bases lay between the germline ends. The CDR3 totals 14 residues. CDR1 is SGHRS, CDR2 YFSETQ, per germline. CDR3 residues: CASSLGSENYGYTF. DNA for the CDR3: TGCGCCAGCAGCTTGGGCAGCGAAAACTATGGCTACACCTTC.

This clone was observed once. The chain has TRBV10-3 and TRBJ1-2; the match to TRBD1 covers 8 bases. Germline V lookup: CDR1 ENHRY, CDR2 SYGVKD. Trimming cost V 2 bases and J 7 bases; bases outside gene matches: 6. The CDR3 has 14 amino acids. For the CDR3, the DNA is TGTGCCATCAGTGAGGCAGGGGGCGCATTTGGCTACACCTTC. The encoded protein is CAISEAGGAFGYTF.

The rearrangement uses TRBV6-5 and TRBJ1-5; 7 bases line up with TRBD1. Germline CDR1 reads MNHEY; CDR2 reads SVGAGI. The length of the CDR3 is 15 residues. The ends lost 5 bases at V and 4 bases at J; junction bases unmatched: 8. CDR3 in amino acids: CASSHTPGGNQPQHF. The CDR3 DNA reads TGTGCCAGCAGTCATACCCCAGGGGGTAATCAGCCCCAGCATTTT.

This chain joins TRBV12-3 or TRBV12-4 and TRBJ1-2; D may be TRBD1 (6 bases). Trimming stripped 11 bases from V and 7 bases from J, with 20 bases between. This CDR3 is 13 amino acids long. The CDR3 region is CAARWGGSSGYTF. The CDR3 DNA follows: TGTGCCGCCCGGTGGGGGGGCAGTAGTGGCTACACCTTC.

The rearrangement uses TRBV5-1 and TRBJ2-5; D perhaps matches TRBD1 (6 bases). This CDR3 contains 14 residues. The V end was cut by 4 bases, the J end by 2 bases, with 12 bases between. Germline V gene sequence: CDR1 SGHRS, CDR2 YFSETQ. The CDR3: CASSLTGKQETQYF. In DNA, the CDR3 is TGCGCCAGCAGCCTAACAGGGAAGCAAGAGACCCAGTACTTC.

The chain couples TRBV5-4 to TRBJ2-7, with D uncertain. Germline CDR1 and CDR2: SGHNT and YYREEE (reference sequence). The CDR3 runs to 12 residues. Trimming removed 4 bases from V and 4 bases from J, with 9 bases in between. The CDR3 spells CASSTKGYEQYF. CDR3 in DNA: TGTGCCAGCAGCACCAAAGGGTACGAGCAGTACTTC.

The V gene is TRBV5-1, the J gene TRBJ2-3; TRBD1 matches at 9 bases. V was pared by 3 bases and J by 2 bases, with 7 bases of the junction left unmatched. Germline CDR1 reads SGHRS; CDR2 reads YFSETQ. There are 16 residues in the CDR3. CDR3 nucleotide sequence: TGCGCCAGCAGCTCATACAGGGGGCAGGACACAGATACGCAGTATTTT. Amino acid sequence: CASSSYRGQDTDTQYF.

The chain combines TRBV10-1 with TRBJ2-3, with D unresolved. Germline assignment: CDR1 WNHNN and CDR2 SYGVQD (reference sequence). The CDR3 is made up of 15 amino acids. V gave up 3 bases and J gave up 4 bases, with 14 bases separating them. The CDR3 DNA is TGCGCCAGCAGTGACGGCAAGTTGAACGCAGATACGCAGTATTTT. This codes for CASSDGKLNADTQYF.

The rearrangement links TRBV7-9 to TRBJ1-2, with 7 bases that match TRBD1. The CDR3 is made up of 15 amino acids. Germline V gene lookup returns CDR1 SEHNR and CDR2 FQNEAQ (reference sequence). V lost 1 base, J lost 4 bases, and 6 bases stayed unmatched. CDR3 sequence reads: CASSLGGQGGYGYTF. Written as DNA, the CDR3 is TGTGCCAGCAGCTTAGGAGGGCAGGGGGGCTATGGCTACACCTTC.

V usage is TRBV14 and J usage is TRBJ1-4, with 7 positions matching TRBD1. V gave up 8 bases and J gave up 7 bases; unmatched junction bases: 7. This CDR3 spans 13 amino acids. Germline CDR1 SGHDN, CDR2 FVKESK. The CDR3 sequence is CASADRPSEKLFF. The CDR3 nucleotides read TGTGCCAGCGCGGACAGGCCTAGTGAAAAACTGTTTTTT.

V usage is TRBV5-5 and J usage is TRBJ2-7, with 7 bases matching TRBD1. The junction had 14 bases not matched to a gene; V was cut back by 4 bases and J by 7 bases. The CDR3 contains 15 residues. The germline gives CDR1 SGHKS, CDR2 YYEKEE (reference sequence). The CDR3: CASSPLEGADWEQYF. CDR3 coding DNA: TGTGCCAGCAGCCCTCTTGAGGGGGCGGATTGGGAGCAGTACTTC.

With regard to this clone: An end of the junction differs from the germline gene, which may be a read error. This chain uses TRBV7-9 with TRBJ2-3, with 9 bases aligning to TRBD2. The CDR3 contains 16 residues. CDR1 is SEHNR and CDR2 is FQNEAQ in the germline V gene (reference sequence). DNA of the CDR3: TGTGCCAGCTGCTTATATAGGACTAGCGGCACAGATACGCAGTATTTT. Translation: CASCLYRTSGTDTQYF.

This clone was detected only once. The rearrangement joins TRBV2 to TRBJ2-5; D assignment may be TRBD1 or TRBD2 (5 bases each). The length of the CDR3 is 13 residues. V was cut by 4 bases and J by 2 bases, with 8 bases left in between. Germline assignment: CDR1 SNHLY and CDR2 FYNNEI. This CDR3 reads CASSVGTQETQYF. In DNA, the CDR3 is TGTGCCAGCAGTGTTGGGACGCAAGAGACCCAGTACTTC.

This clone was seen a few times. J is TRBJ2-5 and V is TRBV6-5; D might be TRBD1 or TRBD2, each matching 6 bases. V lost 6 bases and J 7 bases, leaving 15 bases between the germline ends. Germline lookup yields CDR1 MNHEY and CDR2 SVGAGI. This CDR3 has 13 residues. The CDR3 reads CASSPGAERTQYF. The CDR3 nucleotides are TGTGCCAGCAGCCCGGGGGCCGAAAGGACCCAGTACTTC.

This chain connects TRBV7-9 to TRBJ1-1, with TRBD1 identical over 8 bases. The ends lost 5 bases at V and 3 bases at J; junction bases unmatched: 8. Germline values: CDR1 SEHNR, CDR2 FQNEAQ (reference sequence). CDR3 length: 15 residues. The CDR3 spells CASSLGQGEYTEAFF. DNA for the CDR3: TGTGCCAGCAGCCTCGGACAGGGCGAGTACACTGAAGCTTTCTTT.

The J gene is TRBJ2-3, the V gene TRBV29-1; 7 bases fit TRBD1. The CDR3 covers 13 residues. Looked up from germline, CDR1 is SQVTM and CDR2 is ANQGSEA. V shed 5 bases and J 5 bases; nucleotides not matched to a gene: 7. This CDR3 reads CSVPDRVEDTQYF. The CDR3 DNA sequence: TGCAGCGTTCCTGACAGGGTAGAAGATACGCAGTATTTT.

The chain has TRBV6-2 or TRBV6-3 and TRBJ2-1, with D tentatively TRBD1 or TRBD2 (5 bases each). The CDR3 runs 13 residues. Trimming took 4 bases from V and 9 from J, leaving 13 bases between them. CDR1 and CDR2 from the germline V gene are MNHEY and SVGEGT. The CDR3, as DNA: TGTGCCAGCAGTTTCGGGGCTATATCTGAGCAGTTCTTC. Protein: CASSFGAISEQFF.

This clone was seen a single time. The CDR3 sequence is CASSEYRRGNEQFF. The DNA for the CDR3 is TGTGCCAGCAGTGAATACCGAAGGGGCAATGAGCAGTTCTTC. The chain recombines TRBV6-1 with TRBJ2-1; tentatively, D is TRBD1 (5 bases). From germline, CDR1 is MNHNS and CDR2 SASEGT. The V end was cut by 2 bases, the J end by 6 bases, with 11 bases between. The CDR3 sequence is 14 residues long.

A few counts support this clone. The chain combines TRBV5-1 with TRBJ1-3; weak D call: TRBD1 (5 bases). Trimming cost V 0 bases and J 3 bases, with 13 bases left between them. This CDR3 is 16 amino acids long. From germline, CDR1 is SGHRS and CDR2 YFSETQ. This chain's CDR3 is CASSLDWGRNGNTIYF. DNA of the CDR3: TGCGCCAGCAGCTTGGATTGGGGCAGGAATGGAAACACCATATATTTT.

This chain uses TRBV29-1 with TRBJ2-5; TRBD1 agrees at 7 bases. The CDR3 loop spans 11 amino acids. Germline CDR1 and CDR2: SQVTM and ANQGSEA. Unmatched junction bases numbered 0, after V lost 4 bases and J lost 4 bases. The CDR3 nucleotides read TGCAGCGTTGCAGGGGGAGAGACCCAGTACTTC. Translating gives CSVAGGETQYF.

V is TRBV7-6 and J is TRBJ2-1; the match to TRBD2 covers 12 bases. The trim removed 5 bases at V and 0 bases at J, leaving 2 bases unmatched. This CDR3 comprises 16 residues. Germline V gene sequence: CDR1 SGHVS, CDR2 FNYEAQ. The CDR3 spells CASSLLAGGSYNEQFF. CDR3 in DNA: TGTGCCAGCAGCCTACTAGCGGGGGGCTCCTACAATGAGCAGTTCTTC.

V is TRBV27 and J is TRBJ2-3; D may be TRBD1 (5 bases). CDR3 length: 13 amino acids. V dropped 6 bases and J dropped 6 bases, with 13 bases sitting between them. Germline V gene sequence: CDR1 MNHEY, CDR2 SMNVEV (reference sequence). The CDR3 nucleotides are TGTGCCAGCAGAGTTTCAGGGTCGGATACGCAGTATTTT. It yields the protein CASRVSGSDTQYF.

The J gene is TRBJ1-1, the V gene TRBV7-9; the D is unclear. V was clipped by 7 bases and J by 4 bases, with 4 bases between them. Per germline, CDR1 SEHNR and CDR2 FQNEAQ (reference sequence). The CDR3 totals 10 residues. Here the CDR3 DNA reads TGTGCCAGCATGAGCACTGAAGCTTTCTTT. Its protein product is CASMSTEAFF.

The chain links TRBV28 to TRBJ1-2; D not resolved. The CDR3 contains 13 residues. Per germline, CDR1 MDHEN and CDR2 SYDVKM. Trimming shortened V by 4 bases and J by 5 bases, and 11 bases separated the two germline ends. The CDR3 loop reads CASSSTAYYGYTF. In DNA form, the CDR3 reads TGTGCCAGCAGTTCGACCGCTTATTATGGCTACACCTTC.

The chain employs TRBV5-4 and TRBJ1-2; D ambiguous. CDR1 and CDR2 (germline): SGHNT, YYREEE (reference sequence). V was shortened by 0 bases and J by 5 bases, with 8 bases between the two germline ends. The CDR3 spans 13 residues. The CDR3 loop is CASSLGGEYGYTF. CDR3 bases: TGTGCCAGCAGCTTGGGAGGTGAATATGGCTACACCTTC.

Note on this clone: Its ends do not fully match the called genes, so a read error is possible. V is TRBV6-5 and J is TRBJ2-3; D is unclear. Germline V gives CDR1 MNHEY, CDR2 SVGAGI. This CDR3 region has 14 residues. This chain's CDR3 is CACSYLGMGDTQYF. Here the CDR3 DNA reads TGTGCCTGCAGTTACTTGGGGATGGGGGATACGCAGTATTTT.